The TCR beta chain described here comes from a study of post-analysis software for immune sequencing data. In the study overall: Relapsing-remitting, secondary progressive and progressive-relapsing multiple sclerosis were all included among the disease courses.

This clonotype was observed a handful of times. Its matching antigen is unknown. Study results and limitations: Strong co-clustering by F measure linked samples that shared a preparation batch. Versus controls, multiple sclerosis patients showed significantly lower diversity (normalized Chao1). Higher frequency in patients than in controls was seen for about 5 TRBV segments, with TRBV5-6, TRBV5-1 and TRBV20-1 among them.

Presence of unique molecular identifiers characterized the TCR beta cDNA libraries. MiXCR was run by TCRdb on the PCR reads, yielding one entry per CDR3 protein. The repertoire consists of roughly 870,000 distinct CDR3 sequences, with around 53% occurring once and the leading ten covering approximately 4.2%. J lost 0 bases, V lost 3 bases, and 9 bases had no gene match. The CDR3 runs 17 residues. Germline assignment: CDR1 SQVTM and CDR2 ANQGSEA. The genes are TRBV29-1 and TRBJ2-4; 9 bases map to TRBD2. Sequencing was performed on blood. This clonotype originated in a girl aged 5 to 17 with multiple sclerosis. CDR3 sequence reads: CSVELRGGAIAKNIQYF. The CDR3 DNA reads TGCAGCGTTGAGTTGCGGGGGGGTGCTATAGCCAAAAACATTCAGTACTTC. The full variable domain, completed using reference TRBV29-1 and TRBJ2-4, is SAVISQKPSRDICQRGTSLTIQCQVDSQVTMMFWYRQQPGQSLTLIATANQGSEATYESGFVIDKFPISRPNLTFSTLTVSNMSPEDSSIYLCSVELRGGAIAKNIQYFGAGTRLSVL.